This note documents a single T cell receptor (beta chain) sequence. The antigen remains undetermined. Looked up from germline, CDR1 is GTSNPN and CDR2 is SVGIG (reference sequence). The V and J ends lost 1 base and 0 bases, in that order; junction bases with no gene match: 8. This CDR3 is 19 amino acids long. The data originate from a study of T cells in Graves' hyperthyroidism and ophthalmopathy. Study conclusions and caveats: Before onset, by a median of around six months, the model predicted ophthalmopathy. Most thyroid clonotypes expanded above 0.001 were also detected in blood. Ophthalmopathy was told apart from stable hyperthyroidism by a 13 V-J model.

It was uncontrolled infection, other autoimmune disease, pregnancy or lactation that excluded patients. Template material for amplifying TCR beta CDR3 regions consisted of RNA transcripts. The HTBI set primed first-round TCR CDR3 RT-PCR. TCRdb reprocessed the multiplex PCR reads via MiXCR and lists one record per CDR3 protein. This table holds about 640,000 distinct CDR3 sequences, less than 25% found once. This receptor was obtained from a man in his thirties or forties with Graves' ophthalmopathy. Material for sequencing was blood. V is TRBV30 and J is TRBJ2-1, with TRBD2 matching over 14 bases. CDR3 amino acids: CAWSAATSGRASSYNEQFF. The CDR3 DNA reads as TGTGCCTGGAGTGCCGCGACTAGCGGGAGGGCCAGCTCCTACAATGAGCAGTTCTTC.